These 16 T cell receptor beta chains originate from one sample sequenced in a study of graft-versus-host responses after intestinal transplantation. The data were produced by immunoSEQ multiplex PCR, yet TCRdb's version contains in-frame clones alone and is incomplete. This sample has tens of thousands of clones, with roughly 90% found just once. Antigens of these TCRs are unknown. The starting material was unstimulated CD4+ T cells sorted from spleen or lymph node cells, obtained before transplant. These receptors all stem from a human donor who was the organ donor for an intestinal transplant.

This clone was recorded only once. This rearrangement joins TRBV30 to TRBJ2-1; tentatively, D is TRBD2 (5 bases). This CDR3 is 12 amino acids long. CDR1 GTSNPN and CDR2 SVGIG come from the germline V gene (reference sequence). Trimming removed 0 bases at V and 10 bases at J, with 10 bases between. The CDR3: CAWSVRGWEQFF. CDR3 in DNA: TGTGCCTGGAGTGTACGGGGATGGGAGCAGTTCTTC.

The chain combines TRBV28 with TRBJ1-4; 10 bases are shared with TRBD1. This CDR3 spans 17 amino acids. Germline V gene sequence: CDR1 MDHEN, CDR2 SYDVKM. The J segment lost 3 bases and the V segment lost 1 base, leaving 5 bases of the junction unmatched. CDR3: CASSLFDRGLPNEKLFF. The CDR3, as DNA: TGTGCCAGCAGTTTATTCGACAGGGGGCTACCTAATGAAAAACTGTTTTTT. Supplemented by reference TRBV28 and TRBJ1-4, the full variable domain reads DVKVTQSSRYLVKRTGEKVFLECVQDMDHENMFWYRQDPGLGLRLIYFSYDVKMKEKGDIPEGYSVSREKKERFSLILESASTNQTSMYLCASSLFDRGLPNEKLFFGSGTQLSVL.

This clone was picked up one time. The CDR3 loop is CASSTGDSLGDTQYF. For the CDR3, the DNA is TGTGCCAGCAGTACCGGGGACTCCCTGGGAGATACGCAGTATTTT. The chain links TRBV28 to TRBJ2-3, with D possibly matching TRBD2 (6 bases). V shed 5 bases and J shed 5 bases, with 17 bases lying between them. Germline lookup yields CDR1 MDHEN and CDR2 SYDVKM. The CDR3 length is 15 residues.

The chain recombines TRBV5-1 with TRBJ2-7, with 12 bases fitting TRBD2. CDR1 is SGHRS and CDR2 is YFSETQ in the germline V gene. The CDR3 has 17 residues. J was trimmed by 5 bases and V by 0 bases; bases with no gene match: 9. The DNA for the CDR3 is TGCGCCAGCAGCTTGGTGGCTAGCGGGGGGGCGAGGGACGAGCAGTACTTC. Protein: CASSLVASGGARDEQYF. Combining the CDR3 with reference TRBV5-1 and TRBJ2-7 gives the whole variable domain KAGVTQTPRYLIKTRGQQVTLSCSPISGHRSVSWYQQTPGQGLQFLFEYFSETQRNKGNFPGRFSGRQFSNSRSEMNVSTLELGDSALYLCASSLVASGGARDEQYFGPGTRLTVT.

This chain links TRBV19 with TRBJ1-1; a possible D gene is TRBD1 (6 bases). The germline gives CDR1 LNHDA, CDR2 SQIVND (reference sequence). V lost 5 bases to trimming and J lost 6 bases, with 43 bases between them. The CDR3 consists of 23 residues. The CDR3 protein is CASSLGRVKGNEAGAVIRSEAFF. For the CDR3, the DNA is TGTGCCAGTAGTTTGGGAAGAGTCAAAGGAAATGAGGCAGGGGCGGTTATCAGGTCTGAAGCTTTCTTT.

The CDR3 DNA sequence: TGTGCCAGTAAACCCCACCCGGATCAGCCCCAGCATTTT. Translated, it gives CASKPHPDQPQHF. This chain links TRBV28 with TRBJ1-5; D call uncertain. This CDR3 comprises 13 residues. V lost 9 bases, J lost 5 bases, and 14 bases lay in between. CDR1 MDHEN and CDR2 SYDVKM come from the germline V gene. The complete variable domain, with remaining parts taken from reference TRBV28 and TRBJ1-5, reads DVKVTQSSRYLVKRTGEKVFLECVQDMDHENMFWYRQDPGLGLRLIYFSYDVKMKEKGDIPEGYSVSREKKERFSLILESASTNQTSMYLCASKPHPDQPQHFGDGTRLSIL.

The CDR3 bases are TGTGCCAGCAGTCCCGGTCCAGGGAGCAATCAGCCCCAGCATTTT. This sequence encodes CASSPGPGSNQPQHF. V and J are TRBV7-2 and TRBJ1-5, with a weak D call TRBD1 (5 bases). Trimming removed 6 bases from V and 1 base from J, with 13 bases in between. The CDR3 runs to 15 residues. Germline V lookup: CDR1 SGHTA, CDR2 FQGNSA.

A single count supports this clone. This rearrangement joins TRBV5-1 to TRBJ1-5; TRBD1 is a possible D gene (5 bases). Per the germline V gene, CDR1 is SGHRS and CDR2 is YFSETQ. The CDR3 is made up of 15 amino acids. V dropped 0 bases and J dropped 6 bases, with 13 bases sitting between them. In DNA form, the CDR3 reads TGCGCCAGCAGCTTGGATTCGGGGGGGACTCAGCCCCAGCATTTT. Its translation: CASSLDSGGTQPQHF.

The genes are TRBV15 and TRBJ1-6, with D hard to call. The CDR3 extends over 17 amino acids. Trimming stripped 0 bases from V and 0 bases from J, with 9 bases between. Germline loops: CDR1 LNHNV, CDR2 YYDKDF (reference sequence). This CDR3 is CATSRDPGGSYNSPLHF. As DNA, the CDR3 is TGTGCCACCAGCAGAGATCCCGGAGGCTCCTATAATTCACCCCTCCACTTT. Filled out from reference TRBV15 and TRBJ1-6, the complete variable domain reads DAMVIQNPRYQVTQFGKPVTLSCSQTLNHNVMYWYQQKSSQAPKLLFHYYDKDFNNEADTPDNFQSRRPNTSFCFLDIRSPGLGDTAMYLCATSRDPGGSYNSPLHFGNGTRLTVT.

This chain connects TRBV21-1 to TRBJ1-2; the D call of TRBD1 is as the table states it, not checked on the DNA. TRBV21-1 is recorded as a pseudogene. This CDR3 contains 17 residues. CDR3 DNA sequence: TGTGCCAGCAGCAAGGACAGCCCTTCCTACCCGGCACTCTGCTACACCTTC. This translates into CASSKDSPSYPALCYTF.

This clone was picked up one time. The chain recombines TRBV9 with TRBJ2-1, with D unclear. The CDR3 loop spans 15 amino acids. In germline, CDR1 is SGDLS, CDR2 YYNGEE. Trimming stripped 0 bases from V and 4 bases from J, with 11 bases between. This CDR3 is CASSVASSLYNEQFF. The DNA of the CDR3 is TGTGCCAGCAGCGTAGCTAGTTCCCTATACAATGAGCAGTTCTTC.

The chain employs TRBV7-9 and TRBJ1-1; D might be TRBD1 (5 bases). This CDR3 is 16 amino acids long. Germline-derived CDR1 and CDR2 are SEHNR and FQNEAQ (reference sequence). V was clipped by 4 bases and J by 1 base, with 16 bases between them. CDR3: CASSSGGMGENTEAFF. DNA of the CDR3: TGTGCCAGCAGCTCCGGGGGGATGGGAGAGAACACTGAAGCTTTCTTT.

This chain connects TRBV5-5 to TRBJ2-7, with TRBD2 identical over 11 bases. V lost 2 bases and J lost 1; bases outside the gene matches: 14. Germline CDR1 reads SGHKS; CDR2 reads YYEKEE (reference sequence). The CDR3 loop spans 19 amino acids. The CDR3 loop reads CASSFGLTSGRKRSYEQYF. The CDR3 DNA reads as TGTGCCAGCAGCTTTGGCCTAACTAGCGGGAGAAAGAGGTCCTACGAGCAGTACTTC.

The chain carries TRBV9 and TRBJ1-4; D possibly corresponds to TRBD1 (6 bases). Trimming removed 4 bases at V and 8 bases at J, with 18 bases between. The CDR3 covers 15 residues. Germline V lookup: CDR1 SGDLS, CDR2 YYNGEE. The CDR3 sequence: CASSPKEQGREKLFF. The CDR3 DNA reads TGTGCCAGCAGCCCGAAGGAACAGGGACGAGAAAAACTGTTTTTT.

The chain employs TRBV2 and TRBJ2-1; TRBD2 aligns across 11 bases. CDR1 SNHLY and CDR2 FYNNEI come from the germline V gene. V was pared by 6 bases and J by 8 bases, with 3 bases of the junction left unmatched. This CDR3 has 13 residues. The CDR3 region is CASRTSGVDEQFF. CDR3 DNA sequence: TGTGCCAGCAGGACTAGCGGGGTTGATGAGCAGTTCTTC.

The rearrangement joins TRBV4-3 to TRBJ2-7, with D maybe TRBD2 (6 bases). The CDR3 sequence is 16 residues long. V lost 0 bases and J 5 bases, leaving 17 bases between the germline ends. The germline V gene encodes CDR1 LGHNA and CDR2 YSLEER. CDR3 DNA: TGCGCCAGCAGCCAAGATGTGACGGGAGTAACCAACGAGCAGTACTTC. Translated, it gives CASSQDVTGVTNEQYF.